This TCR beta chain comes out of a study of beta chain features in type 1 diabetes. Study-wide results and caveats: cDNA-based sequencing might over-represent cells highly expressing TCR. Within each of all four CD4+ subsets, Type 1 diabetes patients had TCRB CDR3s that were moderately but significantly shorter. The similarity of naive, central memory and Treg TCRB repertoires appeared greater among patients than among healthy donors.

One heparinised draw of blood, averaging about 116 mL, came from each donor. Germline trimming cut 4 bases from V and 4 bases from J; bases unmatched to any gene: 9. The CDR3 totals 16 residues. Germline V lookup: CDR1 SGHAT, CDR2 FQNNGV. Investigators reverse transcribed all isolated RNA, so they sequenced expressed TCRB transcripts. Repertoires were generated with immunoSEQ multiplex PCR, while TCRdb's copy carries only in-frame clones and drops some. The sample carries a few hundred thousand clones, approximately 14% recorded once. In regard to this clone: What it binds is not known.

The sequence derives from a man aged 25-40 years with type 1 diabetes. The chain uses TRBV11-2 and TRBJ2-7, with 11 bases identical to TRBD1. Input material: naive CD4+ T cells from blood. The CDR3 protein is CASSSRGQGDPYEQYF. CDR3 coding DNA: TGTGCCAGCAGCTCGAGGGGACAGGGGGATCCATACGAGCAGTACTTC.